The sequence of this T cell receptor beta chain was determined in a study of blood T cell repertoires in COVID-19. As for this clone: This sample includes further DNA sequences coding for the same CDR3.

Methods used by the authors: Counts of nucleated cells, estimated from reference gene primer amplification, were obtained. Some clones are missing from TCRdb's copy, which holds only in-frame ones; the method was immunoSEQ multiplex PCR. The DNA gave D and trimming, while V, J and clone size come from that table. The sample includes a few hundred thousand clones, 85% to 90% of them seen just once. The CDR3 contains 14 residues. Trimming pared 5 bases from V and 4 bases from J, leaving 12 bases between. Germline assignment: CDR1 LNHDA and CDR2 SQIVND (reference sequence). The receptor's source is a man aged 30-40 years with acute or convalescent COVID-19. The chain uses TRBV19 and TRBJ1-3; D perhaps matches TRBD1 (5 bases). Specimen: peripheral blood. CDR3 in DNA: TGTGCCAGTAGTCTGGGGCGTTCGGGAAACACCATATATTTT. The encoded protein is CASSLGRSGNTIYF.